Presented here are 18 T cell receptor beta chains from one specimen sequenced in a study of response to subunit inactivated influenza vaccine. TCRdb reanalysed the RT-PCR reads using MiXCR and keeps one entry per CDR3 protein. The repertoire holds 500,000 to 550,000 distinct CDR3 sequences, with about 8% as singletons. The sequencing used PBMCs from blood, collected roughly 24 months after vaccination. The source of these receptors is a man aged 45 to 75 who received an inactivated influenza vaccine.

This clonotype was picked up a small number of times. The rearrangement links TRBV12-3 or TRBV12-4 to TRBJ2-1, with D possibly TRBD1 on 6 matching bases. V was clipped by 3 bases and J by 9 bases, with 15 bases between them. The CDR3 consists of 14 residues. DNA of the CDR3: TGTGCCAGCAGTTTCCTACAGGGTTGGGGTGAGCAGTTCTTC. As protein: CASSFLQGWGEQFF.

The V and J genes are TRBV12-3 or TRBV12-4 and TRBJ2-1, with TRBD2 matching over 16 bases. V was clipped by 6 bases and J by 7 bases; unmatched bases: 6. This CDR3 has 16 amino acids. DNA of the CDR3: TGTGCCAGCAGGGGGACTAGCGGGAGGGCCGGAAATGAGCAGTTCTTC. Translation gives CASRGTSGRAGNEQFF.

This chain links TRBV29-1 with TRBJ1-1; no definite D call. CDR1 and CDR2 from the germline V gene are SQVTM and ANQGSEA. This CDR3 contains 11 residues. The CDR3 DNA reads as TGCACCAGTCGAAGGCACACTGAAGCTTTCTTT. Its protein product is CTSRRHTEAFF. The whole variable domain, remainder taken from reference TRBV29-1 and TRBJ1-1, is SAVISQKPSRDICQRGTSLTIQCQVDSQVTMMFWYRQQPGQSLTLIATANQGSEATYESGFVIDKFPISRPNLTFSTLTVSNMSPEDSSIYLCTSRRHTEAFFGQGTRLTVV.

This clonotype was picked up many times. The CDR3: CASSEFFESATNTGELFF. The CDR3 nucleotides are TGTGCCAGCAGTGAATTCTTTGAGTCAGCTACAAACACCGGGGAGCTGTTTTTT. The chain links TRBV6-1 to TRBJ2-2; no definite D call. Germline CDR1 and CDR2: MNHNS and SASEGT. V lost 2 bases, J lost 2 bases, and 18 bases lay in between. This CDR3 region has 18 residues.

DNA of the CDR3: TGCGCCAGCAGCTCGGAGTTGTTCAACGAGCAGTACTTC. Amino acid sequence: CASSSELFNEQYF. The chain couples TRBV5-1 to TRBJ2-7; no definite D call. The CDR3 spans 13 residues. Germline CDR1 and CDR2: SGHRS and YFSETQ. V dropped 3 bases and J dropped 5 bases, with 12 bases sitting between them.

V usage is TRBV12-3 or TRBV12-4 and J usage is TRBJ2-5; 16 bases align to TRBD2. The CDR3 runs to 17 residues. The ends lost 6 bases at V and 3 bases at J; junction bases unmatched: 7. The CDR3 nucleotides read TGTGCCAGCAGCCAGGGACTAGCGGGAGGGCCGAAAGAGACCCAGTACTTC. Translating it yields CASSQGLAGGPKETQYF.

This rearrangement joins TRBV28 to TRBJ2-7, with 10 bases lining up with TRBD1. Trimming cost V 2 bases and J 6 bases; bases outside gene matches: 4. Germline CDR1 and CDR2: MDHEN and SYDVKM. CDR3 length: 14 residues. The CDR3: CASSLIGQGGEQYF. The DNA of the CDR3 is TGTGCCAGCAGTTTAATCGGACAGGGGGGCGAGCAGTACTTC.

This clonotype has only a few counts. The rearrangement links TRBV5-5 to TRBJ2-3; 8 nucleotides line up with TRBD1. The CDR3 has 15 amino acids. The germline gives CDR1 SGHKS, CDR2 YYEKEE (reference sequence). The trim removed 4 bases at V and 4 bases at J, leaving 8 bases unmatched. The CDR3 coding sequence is TGTGCCAGCAGCCCACACAGGGGGGTGGCAGATACGCAGTATTTT. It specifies CASSPHRGVADTQYF.

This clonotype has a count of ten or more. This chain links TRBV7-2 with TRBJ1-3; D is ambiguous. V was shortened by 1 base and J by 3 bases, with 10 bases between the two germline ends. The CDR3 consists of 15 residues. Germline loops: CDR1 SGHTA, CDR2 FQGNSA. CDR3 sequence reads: CASSLEIRSGNTIYF. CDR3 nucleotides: TGTGCCAGCAGCTTAGAGATCCGGAGTGGAAACACCATATATTTT. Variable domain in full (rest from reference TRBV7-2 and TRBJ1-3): GAGVSQSPSNKVTEKGKDVELRCDPISGHTALYWYRQSLGQGLEFLIYFQGNSAPDKSGLPSDRFSAERTGGSVSTLTIQRTQQEDSAVYLCASSLEIRSGNTIYFGEGSWLTVV.

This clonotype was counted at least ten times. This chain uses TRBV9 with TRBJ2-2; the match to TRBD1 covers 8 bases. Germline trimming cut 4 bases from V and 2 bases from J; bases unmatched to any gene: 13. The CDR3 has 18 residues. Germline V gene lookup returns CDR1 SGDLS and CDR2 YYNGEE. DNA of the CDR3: TGTGCCAGCAGCTATCGAAAGACAGGGGAGGTAAACACCGGGGAGCTGTTTTTT. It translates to CASSYRKTGEVNTGELFF.

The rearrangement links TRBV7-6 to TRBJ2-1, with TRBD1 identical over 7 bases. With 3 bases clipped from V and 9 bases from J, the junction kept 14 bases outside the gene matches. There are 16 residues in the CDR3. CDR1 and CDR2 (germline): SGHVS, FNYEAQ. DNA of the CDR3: TGTGCCAGCAGCTTGGAGCGACAGGGCGTGAGGAGTGAGCAGTTCTTC. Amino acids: CASSLERQGVRSEQFF.

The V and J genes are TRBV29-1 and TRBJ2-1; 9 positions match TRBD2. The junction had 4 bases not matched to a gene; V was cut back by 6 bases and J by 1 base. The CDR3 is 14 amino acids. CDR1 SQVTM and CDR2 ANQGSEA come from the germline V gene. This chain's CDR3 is CSVAGGQSYNEQFF. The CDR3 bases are TGCAGCGTAGCGGGGGGCCAGTCCTACAATGAGCAGTTCTTC.

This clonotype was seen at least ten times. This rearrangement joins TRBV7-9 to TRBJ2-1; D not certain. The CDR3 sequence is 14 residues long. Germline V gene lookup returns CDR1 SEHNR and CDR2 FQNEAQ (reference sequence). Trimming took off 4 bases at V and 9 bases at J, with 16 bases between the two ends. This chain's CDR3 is CASSSDLRKGEQFF. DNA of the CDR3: TGTGCCAGCAGCTCTGACCTGCGGAAGGGTGAGCAGTTCTTC.

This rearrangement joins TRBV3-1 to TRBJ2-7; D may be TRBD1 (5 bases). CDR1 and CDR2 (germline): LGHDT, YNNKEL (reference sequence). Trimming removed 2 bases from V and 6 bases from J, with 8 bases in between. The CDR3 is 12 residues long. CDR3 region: CASSQQGSEQYF. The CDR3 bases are TGTGCCAGCAGCCAACAGGGCTCCGAGCAGTACTTC.

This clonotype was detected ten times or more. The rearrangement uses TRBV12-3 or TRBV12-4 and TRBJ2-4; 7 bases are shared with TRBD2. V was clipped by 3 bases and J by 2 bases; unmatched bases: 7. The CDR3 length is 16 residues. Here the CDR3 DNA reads TGTGCCAGCAGTTTTAGTAGGGGAGGGACCAAAAACATTCAGTACTTC. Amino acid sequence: CASSFSRGGTKNIQYF.

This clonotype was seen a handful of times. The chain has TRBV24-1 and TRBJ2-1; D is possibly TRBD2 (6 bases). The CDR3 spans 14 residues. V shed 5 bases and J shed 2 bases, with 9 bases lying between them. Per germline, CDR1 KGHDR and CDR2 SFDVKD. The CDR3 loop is CATSGRGTYNEQFF. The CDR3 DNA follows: TGTGCCACCAGTGGGCGGGGCACCTACAATGAGCAGTTCTTC.

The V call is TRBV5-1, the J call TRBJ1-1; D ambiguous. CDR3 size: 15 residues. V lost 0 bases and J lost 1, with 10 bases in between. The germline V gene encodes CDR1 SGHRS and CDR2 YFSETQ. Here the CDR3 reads CASSLGGGENTEAFF. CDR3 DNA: TGCGCCAGCAGCTTGGGAGGCGGCGAGAACACTGAAGCTTTCTTT.

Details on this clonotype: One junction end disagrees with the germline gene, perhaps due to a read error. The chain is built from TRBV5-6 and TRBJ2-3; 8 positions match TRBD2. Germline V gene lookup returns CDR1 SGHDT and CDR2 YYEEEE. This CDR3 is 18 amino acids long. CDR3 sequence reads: CTSSLIEERGMKTDTQYF. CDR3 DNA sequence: TGTACCAGCAGCTTGATCGAGGAGCGGGGGATGAAGACAGATACGCAGTATTTT.